This note documents a single T cell receptor (beta chain) sequence. These data come from a study of blood T cell repertoires in COVID-19. Study-wide background: Nucleic acid was either cDNA or gDNA, and it came from T cells, B-cell-depleted T cells, or PBMCs.

This CDR3 contains 17 residues. CDR1 and CDR2 (germline): SGHVS, FQNEAQ. With V trimmed by 4 bases and J by 6 bases, 14 bases remained unmatched. TCRdb's table, derived via immunoSEQ multiplex PCR, lists solely in-frame clones and lacks some. The table has 400,000 or so clones, roughly 90% seen once. The chain carries TRBV7-8 and TRBJ2-1; 8 positions match TRBD2. The sample was peripheral blood. This clonotype was obtained from a middle-aged woman with COVID-19, enrolled during active disease. CDR3 bases: TGTGCCAGCAGCTCATTAGACGGGGCGGGGGGCCTCAATGAGCAGTTCTTC. This encodes CASSSLDGAGGLNEQFF. Drawing the rest from reference TRBV7-8 and TRBJ2-1, the complete variable domain is GAGVSQSPRYKVAKRGQDVALRCDPISGHVSLFWYQQALGQGPEFLTYFQNEAQLDKSGLPSDRFFAERPEGSVSTLKIQRTQQEDSAVYLCASSSLDGAGGLNEQFFGPGTRLTVL.